The 19 T cell receptor beta chains listed next were all sequenced from one sample in a study of T-cell memory formation after mild COVID-19. TCRdb reprocessed the 5' RACE reads with MiXCR, giving one entry per CDR3 protein. This table holds 120,000 or so distinct CDR3 sequences, approximately 17% found once. The source material was PBMCs or a T cell subset sorted from them (not recorded which). These receptor sequences come from a man in his late teens or twenties who had mild COVID-19 (a few samples of this study predate the infection). Cell type and time point are not known.

The CDR3 region is CASKAEENTEAFF. The CDR3 nucleotides read TGTGCCAGCAAGGCGGAGGAGAACACTGAAGCTTTCTTT. V gene TRBV2 combines with J gene TRBJ1-1; D is ambiguous. The germline V and J ends were trimmed by 7 bases and 1 base, with 10 bases remaining between them. The CDR3 is made up of 13 amino acids. The germline V gene encodes CDR1 SNHLY and CDR2 FYNNEI.

CDR3 DNA: TGTGCCATCAGGGTAGGCTCTTTGGTCACAGATACGCAGTATTTT. It codes for CAIRVGSLVTDTQYF. This sequence joins TRBV10-3 and TRBJ2-3, with D unclear. Trimming took 6 bases from V and 2 from J, leaving 15 bases between them. This CDR3 is built from 15 residues. The germline CDR1 and CDR2 sequences are ENHRY and SYGVKD.

In this sample, this clonotype turned up a few times. V and J are TRBV15 and TRBJ2-5, with 10 bases that match TRBD2. CDR3 length: 16 amino acids. Germline CDR1 LNHNV, CDR2 YYDKDF (reference sequence). The V and J ends lost 1 base and 1 base, in that order; junction bases with no gene match: 3. The CDR3 sequence: CATSRGLAGAQETQYF. In DNA form, the CDR3 reads TGTGCCACCAGCAGAGGGCTAGCGGGGGCCCAAGAGACCCAGTACTTC.

This clonotype was detected only a few times. The V call is TRBV18, the J call TRBJ1-1; 9 bases align to TRBD1. Germline CDR1 and CDR2: KGHSH and LQKENI. The CDR3 contains 14 residues. With 3 bases clipped from V and 8 bases from J, the junction kept 7 bases outside the gene matches. The CDR3 DNA sequence: TGTGCCAGCTCACCGCGACAGGGGGAAAGAGAAGCTTTCTTT. Encoded protein: CASSPRQGEREAFF.

This clonotype was recorded at least ten times. This chain uses TRBV30 with TRBJ2-4, with D maybe TRBD1 (6 bases). Germline V gene data show CDR1 as GTSNPN and CDR2 as SVGIG (reference sequence). There are 13 residues in the CDR3. Deletions cut 2 bases from V and 6 bases from J, with 11 bases between. The CDR3 reads CAWSKARGNIQYF. The DNA for the CDR3 is TGTGCCTGGAGTAAGGCCAGGGGAAACATTCAGTACTTC.

This clonotype was recorded a few times. V gene TRBV7-9 combines with J gene TRBJ2-5; D call uncertain. Germline CDR1 and CDR2: SEHNR and FQNEAQ (reference sequence). This CDR3 comprises 14 residues. Trimming shortened V by 2 bases and J by 3 bases, and 10 bases separated the two germline ends. The CDR3, as DNA: TGTGCCAGCAGCTTAATGGGGATTAAAGAGACCCAGTACTTC. Translation gives CASSLMGIKETQYF.

CDR3 DNA sequence: TGCAGTGCTAGAACGGACCACAGGGGTGAGGAGCAGTACGTC. It codes for CSARTDHRGEEQYV. The chain links TRBV20-1 to TRBJ2-7; the match to TRBD1 covers 7 bases. Trimming took 2 bases from V and 7 from J; bases not matched to a gene: 11. The V gene's germline CDR1 is DFQATT and CDR2 SNEGSKA (reference sequence). The CDR3 has 14 amino acids.

This clonotype was seen a few times. The chain joins TRBV6-5 to TRBJ2-3, with D possibly being TRBD1 or TRBD2 (5 bases each). The CDR3 contains 14 residues. CDR1 and CDR2 from the germline V gene are MNHEY and SVGAGI. The chain's CDR3 is CVQGGGPFTDTQYF. In DNA, the CDR3 is TGTGTCCAGGGTGGAGGTCCGTTCACAGATACGCAGTATTTT.

The chain links TRBV12-3 or TRBV12-4 to TRBJ1-2, with TRBD1 as a possible D gene (6 bases). V lost 6 bases and J lost 3, with 11 bases in between. This CDR3 has 13 amino acids. The CDR3 region has the DNA TGTGCCAGCAGGACGGACAGTTACTATGGCTACACCTTC. The encoded protein is CASRTDSYYGYTF.

The V and J genes are TRBV5-4 and TRBJ1-2; TRBD1 might be the D (5 bases). This CDR3 comprises 15 residues. V gave up 2 bases and J gave up 4 bases, with 15 bases separating them. Germline V CDR1 and CDR2: SGHNT, YYREEE (reference sequence). Here the CDR3 DNA reads TGTGCCAGCAGCTTCGGACACGAAGATCCCTATGGCTACACCTTC. Its translation: CASSFGHEDPYGYTF.

V is TRBV15 and J is TRBJ2-7, with a tentative D call TRBD1 (6 bases). The CDR3 extends over 13 amino acids. Germline CDR1 is LNHNV and CDR2 is YYDKDF (reference sequence). Trimming shortened V by 3 bases and J by 3 bases, and 9 bases separated the two germline ends. The CDR3 nucleotides are TGTGCCACCAGCAGGGACAGCCTCTACGAGCAGTACTTC. Translation gives CATSRDSLYEQYF.

The rearrangement joins TRBV6-2 or TRBV6-3 to TRBJ2-1; maybe TRBD1 (6 bases). The germline CDR1 and CDR2 sequences are MNHEY and SVGEGT. The CDR3 length is 12 residues. V was trimmed by 5 bases and J by 7 bases, leaving 9 bases between them. CDR3 coding DNA: TGTGCCAGCAGTCACAGGGCTAATGAGCAGTTCTTC. Protein sequence: CASSHRANEQFF.

Ten or more counts support this clonotype. V gene TRBV12-3 or TRBV12-4 combines with J gene TRBJ1-2, with D unclear. V lost 2 bases and J 7 bases, leaving 17 bases between the germline ends. The CDR3 has 15 amino acids. CDR3 DNA: TGTGCCAGCAGTTTACGCCGAGCAATCGGTCTTGGCTACACCTTC. This translates into CASSLRRAIGLGYTF.

In this sample, this clonotype turned up many times. The chain links TRBV5-1 to TRBJ2-1; TRBD1 might be the D (5 bases). Germline V CDR1 and CDR2: SGHRS, YFSETQ. The CDR3 length is 13 residues. With 3 bases removed from V and 7 bases from J, the gap between germline ends came to 11 bases. The CDR3 nucleotides are TGCGCCAGCAGCTATAACCAGGGAAATGAGCAGTTCTTC. Amino acids: CASSYNQGNEQFF.

The rearrangement links TRBV7-2 to TRBJ1-1; D ambiguous. The CDR3 has 13 amino acids. The V end was cut by 5 bases, the J end by 1 base, with 8 bases between. Germline V gene lookup returns CDR1 SGHTA and CDR2 FQGNSA. CDR3 amino acids: CASSPEGNTEAFF. The CDR3, as DNA: TGTGCCAGCAGCCCGGAGGGGAACACTGAAGCTTTCTTT.

The chain links TRBV13 to TRBJ1-2; TRBD1 agrees at 7 bases. Per the germline V gene, CDR1 is PRHDT and CDR2 is FYEKMQ (reference sequence). Losses at the gene ends were 5 bases for V and 6 bases for J; bases not matched to a gene: 6. CDR3 size: 13 residues. The CDR3 sequence is CASSGTGADGYTF. As DNA, the CDR3 is TGTGCCAGCAGCGGCACAGGGGCGGATGGCTACACCTTC.

The chain carries TRBV20-1 and TRBJ2-3; D is possibly TRBD2 (5 bases). Trimming removed 4 bases from V and 9 bases from J, with 11 bases in between. The germline CDR1 and CDR2 sequences are DFQATT and SNEGSKA (reference sequence). CDR3 length equals 11 residues. This chain's CDR3 is CSAKKADTQYF. CDR3 DNA: TGCAGTGCTAAGAAAGCGGACACGCAGTATTTT.

This clonotype was counted only a few times. The rearrangement joins TRBV29-1 to TRBJ1-2; possibly TRBD1 for D (5 bases). The V and J ends lost 4 bases and 4 bases respectively, with 13 bases between them. Germline V gene sequence: CDR1 SQVTM, CDR2 ANQGSEA. The CDR3 spans 13 residues. The CDR3 DNA sequence: TGCAGCGTTGCAGTCGACAGCCCCTATGGCTACACCTTC. Translated, it gives CSVAVDSPYGYTF.

The chain carries TRBV5-1 and TRBJ1-2; D is uncertain. Trimming took 0 bases from V and 5 from J, leaving 8 bases between them. The CDR3 consists of 13 residues. Looked up from germline, CDR1 is SGHRS and CDR2 is YFSETQ. As DNA, the CDR3 is TGCGCCAGCAGCTTGGAACGGATTTATGGCTACACCTTC. As protein: CASSLERIYGYTF.